This TCR beta chain came from a study of early T cells in non-severe SARS-CoV-2 infection. Each CDR3 protein gets one entry after TCRdb re-called the 5' RACE reads with MiXCR. The repertoire includes 85,000 to 100,000 distinct CDR3 sequences, 11% of them detected once, and approximately 4.5% sits in the top ten. Trimming removed 2 bases at V and 4 bases at J, with 12 bases between. CDR3 length equals 13 residues. The germline V gene has CDR1 SQVTM and CDR2 ANQGSEA. The chain employs TRBV29-1 and TRBJ2-7, with D perhaps TRBD1 (5 bases). The starting material was whole blood, obtained at baseline. The sequence derives from an adult who was a healthcare worker with PCR-confirmed SARS-CoV-2 infection or an uninfected control (not recorded which). The CDR3 bases are TGCAGCGTTGAATTCGGCGCAGGGTACGAGCAGTACTTC. Translated: CSVEFGAGYEQYF.